The sequence of this T cell receptor beta chain was determined in a study of T cell changes during pregnancy in multiple sclerosis. V shed 3 bases and J 7 bases; nucleotides not matched to a gene: 6. CDR1 is LNHNV, CDR2 YYDKDF, per germline (reference sequence). CDR3 length equals 14 residues. The data were produced by immunoSEQ multiplex PCR, yet TCRdb's version contains in-frame clones alone and is incomplete. Among just over 50,000 clones listed, 92% were seen once. V is TRBV15 and J is TRBJ2-5, with 9 bases fitting TRBD1. The sequencing here drew on CD4+ T cells from peripheral blood mononuclear cells, taken after pregnancy. The sequence derives from a female donor with multiple sclerosis, enrolled in a pregnancy study. The CDR3: CATSRMLQGATQYF. In DNA form, the CDR3 reads TGTGCCACCAGCAGGATGCTACAGGGGGCGACCCAGTACTTC.